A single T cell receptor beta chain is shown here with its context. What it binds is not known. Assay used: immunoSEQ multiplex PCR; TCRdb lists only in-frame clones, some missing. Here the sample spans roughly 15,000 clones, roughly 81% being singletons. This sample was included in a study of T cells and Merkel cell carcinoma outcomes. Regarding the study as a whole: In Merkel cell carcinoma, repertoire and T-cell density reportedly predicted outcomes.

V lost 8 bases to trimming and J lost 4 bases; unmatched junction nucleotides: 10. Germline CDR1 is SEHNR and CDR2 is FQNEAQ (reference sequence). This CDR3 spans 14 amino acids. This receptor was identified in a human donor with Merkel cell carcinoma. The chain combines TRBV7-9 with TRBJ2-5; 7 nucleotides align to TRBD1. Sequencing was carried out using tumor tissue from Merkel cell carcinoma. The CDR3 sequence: CASGTGAMGETQYF. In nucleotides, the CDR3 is TGTGCCAGCGGCACAGGGGCGATGGGAGAGACCCAGTACTTC.